Listed below are T cell receptor beta chains from one sample, sequenced in a study of blood T cell repertoires in COVID-19. The repertoire was sequenced with immunoSEQ multiplex PCR; TCRdb's copy has only in-frame clones and lacks some. Of about 160,000 clones detected, 90% appear once; the ten largest clones hold approximately 0.5%. What was sequenced was peripheral blood. Every receptor here comes from a man aged 50 to 59 with acute or convalescent COVID-19. Both conserved end residues are part of each CDR3. The order of the fields is clone size, J gene, D gene, V gene, CDR3 DNA, CDR3 protein. The D gene is left open where the match is weak. Clone sizes are given selectively: once, few, many, or a class where the clone is expanded.

-	TRBJ2-1	TRBD2	TRBV5-8	TGTGCCAGCAGCTTGGCGGGGACTAGGGGGAATGAGCAGTTCTTC	CASSLAGTRGNEQFF
-	TRBJ1-2	TRBD1	TRBV6-2/TRBV6-3	TGTGCCAGCAGTATCCGACAGGGAAGTTACACCTTC	CASSIRQGSYTF
-	TRBJ2-1	TRBD2	TRBV6-1	TGTGCCAGCACCATAGCGGGAGGGCCGGGTGAGCAGTTCTTC	CASTIAGGPGEQFF
-	TRBJ2-2	TRBD2	TRBV5-1	TGCGCCAGCAGCTTATCCGGGAGGGACACCGGGGAGCTGTTTTTT	CASSLSGRDTGELFF
-	TRBJ1-4	TRBD1	TRBV11-3	TGTGCCAGCAGCTGGGACAGGGTAGGGGAAAAACTGTTTTTT	CASSWDRVGEKLFF
-	TRBJ2-3	-	TRBV5-1	TGCGCCAGCAGCTTGCGGGGAATAGCTAGCACAGATACGCAGTATTTT	CASSLRGIASTDTQYF
-	TRBJ2-5	TRBD1	TRBV29-1	TGCAGCGTCTACCCGGGACAGTCGCAAGAGACCCAGTACTTC	CSVYPGQSQETQYF
-	TRBJ2-3	-	TRBV6-5	TGTGCCAGCAGTTACCTAGATTGGGATACGCAGTATTTT	CASSYLDWDTQYF
-	TRBJ1-5	-	TRBV6-2/TRBV6-3	TGTGCCAGCAGTTACGGTGGGTCGGGAAATCAGCCCCAGCATTTT	CASSYGGSGNQPQHF
-	TRBJ2-5	-	TRBV3-1/TRBV3-2	TGTGCCAGCAGCCAAGATTTAGTCGGGACCCAGTACTTC	CASSQDLVGTQYF
-	TRBJ2-5	-	TRBV5-1	TGCGCCAGCAGTTTGGTGGCACAAGTCCAAGAGACCCAGTACTTC	CASSLVAQVQETQYF
-	TRBJ2-7	-	TRBV28	TGTGCCAGCAGTTTATTTCAGGGCACCTACGAGCAGTACTTC	CASSLFQGTYEQYF
-	TRBJ1-1	-	TRBV28	TGTGCCAGCACCCCCCCCGGGTCGGGGGTCACTGAAGCTTTCTTT	CASTPPGSGVTEAFF
-	TRBJ2-3	TRBD2	TRBV19	TGTGCCAGCAACCGACTAGCGGGAGCCACAGATACGCAGTATTTT	CASNRLAGATDTQYF
-	TRBJ2-5	-	TRBV19	TGTGCCAGTAGTATAGATGGGGGACTCCGAGAGACCCAGTACTTC	CASSIDGGLRETQYF
-	TRBJ2-7	TRBD2	TRBV5-5	TGTGCCAGCAGCTTGACAGATGGCGGGAGCTACGAGCAGTACTTC	CASSLTDGGSYEQYF
-	TRBJ1-6	TRBD1	TRBV6-5	TGTGCCAGCAGTTACTCGAGGACAGGGAGGAATTCACCCCTCCACTTT	CASSYSRTGRNSPLHF
few	TRBJ2-7	-	TRBV27	TGTGCCAGCAGAGACAGGGCAACGGGGGCCTACGAGCAGTACTTC	CASRDRATGAYEQYF
once	TRBJ1-3	TRBD1	TRBV14	TGTGCCAGCAGCCGAACAGGGGGGAGCAACACCATATATTTT	CASSRTGGSNTIYF
-	TRBJ2-1	-	TRBV7-3	TGTGCCAGCAGCTTAAGGGGCCCCCCGGGTGGCGGAGATAATGAGCAGTTCTTC	CASSLRGPPGGGDNEQFF
-	TRBJ1-4	TRBD1	TRBV10-1	TGCGCCAGCAGGGTACAGGGGAATAATGAAAAACTGTTTTTT	CASRVQGNNEKLFF
-	TRBJ2-3	TRBD2	TRBV20-1	TGCAGTGCTAGTAAAGCGACCAGCGGGGTCTTAGATACGCAGTATTTT	CSASKATSGVLDTQYF
-	TRBJ2-7	-	TRBV7-9	TGTGCCAGCAGCTTAGATGGGCCCTACGAGCAGTACTTC	CASSLDGPYEQYF
-	TRBJ1-5	TRBD1	TRBV20-1	TGCAGTGCTAGTGGACAGGGGGCGGATCTCAATCAGCCCCAGCATTTT	CSASGQGADLNQPQHF
-	TRBJ1-5	-	TRBV21-1	TGTGCCAGCAGCGTGGGGACAGGGGGCCATAGCAATCAGCCCCAGCATTTT	CASSVGTGGHSNQPQHF
-	TRBJ2-1	-	TRBV19	TGTGCCAGTGCGTCCTCCTACAATGAGCAGTTCTTC	CASASSYNEQFF
-	TRBJ2-5	TRBD2	TRBV18	TGTGCCAGCTCACAAACTAGCGAGGACGAGACCCAGTACTTC	CASSQTSEDETQYF
-	TRBJ2-1	-	TRBV5-8	TGTGCCAGCAGCCGGTGGAGGAACTCCTACAATGAGCAGTTCTTC	CASSRWRNSYNEQFF
-	TRBJ1-6	-	TRBV25-1	TGTGCCAGCAGTGAATATGGAGGGCATAATTCACCCCTCCACTTT	CASSEYGGHNSPLHF
-	TRBJ2-7	-	TRBV6-5	TGTGCCAGCAGCGGGAGCGGGCACTACGAGCAGTACTTC	CASSGSGHYEQYF
-	TRBJ2-3	TRBD1	TRBV18	TGTGCCAGCTCATGGGGTCGGGACAGCAGCACAGATACGCAGTATTTT	CASSWGRDSSTDTQYF
once	TRBJ1-5	-	TRBV27	TGTGCCAGCAGTTTATTTAGGGGTCAGCCCCAGCATTTT	CASSLFRGQPQHF
-	TRBJ1-1	-	TRBV2	TGTGCCAGCAGAGGCGATACGGGGAACACTGAAGCTTTCTTT	CASRGDTGNTEAFF